These 11 T cell receptor beta chains were all obtained from the same sample, sequenced in a study of human T cells and chemical hapten exposure. TCRdb passed the RACE reads through MiXCR, listing each CDR3 protein once. The sample consists of fewer than 80,000 distinct CDR3 sequences, 9.5% to 11% of them appearing once. Documented time point: patch test 3, about 24 weeks after DPC sensitization. This sample's treatment: therapeutic diphenylcyclopropenone sensitization with weekly scalp DPC. This specimen consisted of whole blood, obtained in connection with sensitization to the hapten diphenylcyclopropenone (DPC). These receptors originate from a young woman with alopecia areata. Some clones in this sample may be carry-over from other donors' samples.

V usage is TRBV19 and J usage is TRBJ2-7; the D call may be TRBD1 or TRBD2 (5 bases each). The CDR3 runs to 13 residues. Trimming removed 6 bases at V and 5 bases at J, with 14 bases between. Germline CDR1 is LNHDA and CDR2 is SQIVND (reference sequence). The CDR3 protein is CASSQDGANEQYF. In nucleotides, the CDR3 is TGTGCCAGTAGCCAGGACGGGGCTAACGAGCAGTACTTC.

This clonotype came up a few times. The V gene is TRBV28, the J gene TRBJ1-2, with no clear D. The CDR3 is 12 amino acids. In germline, CDR1 is MDHEN, CDR2 SYDVKM. V lost 3 bases and J 7 bases, leaving 9 bases between the germline ends. CDR3 DNA sequence: TGTGCCAGCAGTTTGGGTCACCCTGGCTACACCTTC. It encodes CASSLGHPGYTF.

The rearrangement links TRBV10-3 to TRBJ1-2; 8 bases line up with TRBD1. After removal of 11 bases from V and 2 bases from J, the junction contained 10 bases not matched to a gene. Per germline, CDR1 ENHRY and CDR2 SYGVKD. The CDR3 length is 14 residues. The chain's CDR3 is CAAGTGQGNYGYTF. CDR3 DNA sequence: TGTGCCGCAGGAACCGGACAGGGAAACTATGGCTACACCTTC.

This clonotype has more than one count but fewer than ten. This chain joins TRBV7-6 and TRBJ2-3; no definite D call. CDR1 SGHVS and CDR2 FNYEAQ come from the germline V gene. Trimming took 3 bases from V and 5 from J, leaving 6 bases between them. There are 12 residues in the CDR3. The CDR3 here is CASSFYQDTQYF. CDR3 coding DNA: TGTGCCAGCAGCTTTTATCAAGATACGCAGTATTTT. The full variable domain, with the rest looked up from reference TRBV7-6 and TRBJ2-3, is GAGVSQSPRYKVTKRGQDVALRCDPISGHVSLYWYRQALGQGPEFLTYFNYEAQQDKSGLPNDRFSAERPEGSISTLTIQRTEQRDSAMYRCASSFYQDTQYFGPGTRLTVL.

V and J are TRBV29-1 and TRBJ2-5; 9 bases align to TRBD2. Looked up from germline, CDR1 is SQVTM and CDR2 is ANQGSEA. CDR3 length: 15 amino acids. Losses at the gene ends were 6 bases for V and 2 bases for J; bases not matched to a gene: 10. The CDR3 DNA reads TGCAGCGTAGGTACTAGCGGGCTACTACAAGAGACCCAGTACTTC. This codes for CSVGTSGLLQETQYF.

In this sample, this clonotype turned up a few times. This chain joins TRBV6-1 and TRBJ2-3; D uncertain. This CDR3 region has 15 residues. V was pared by 0 bases and J by 8 bases, with 15 bases between. From germline, CDR1 is MNHNS and CDR2 SASEGT. The CDR3 sequence is CASSEAPSPSGTQYF. CDR3 sequence (DNA): TGTGCCAGCAGTGAAGCCCCGAGCCCAAGTGGTACGCAGTATTTT.

This clonotype has only a few counts. The chain recombines TRBV20-1 with TRBJ2-7, with TRBD2 matching 7 bases. This CDR3 spans 12 amino acids. The trim removed 5 bases at V and 2 bases at J, leaving 3 bases unmatched. Germline V gives CDR1 DFQATT, CDR2 SNEGSKA (reference sequence). In DNA form, the CDR3 reads TGCAGTGCTGGGAGGGAAACCTACGAGCAGTACTTC. This encodes CSAGRETYEQYF.

This clonotype was recorded many times. This rearrangement joins TRBV7-2 to TRBJ1-5; the D is unclear. The CDR3 is 15 amino acids. Germline V gives CDR1 SGHTA, CDR2 FQGNSA. Trimming took 1 base from V and 2 from J, leaving 9 bases between them. The DNA of the CDR3 is TGTGCCAGCAGCTTAGGGGATATGCGCAATCAGCCCCAGCATTTT. It yields the protein CASSLGDMRNQPQHF.

This clonotype showed up many times. CDR3 residues: CASMIRDSYNSPLHF. The CDR3 region has the DNA TGTGCCAGCATGATCCGGGACAGCTATAATTCACCCCTCCACTTT. The chain joins TRBV2 to TRBJ1-6; TRBD1 matches 7 bases. Germline V CDR1 and CDR2: SNHLY, FYNNEI. The CDR3 covers 15 residues. The J segment lost 3 bases and the V segment lost 7 bases, leaving 6 bases of the junction unmatched. The variable domain in full, with the rest retrieved from reference TRBV2 and TRBJ1-6, is EPEVTQTPSHQVTQMGQEVILRCVPISNHLYFYWYRQILGQKVEFLVSFYNNEISEKSEIFDDQFSVERPDGSNFTLKIRSTKLEDSAMYFCASMIRDSYNSPLHFGNGTRLTVT.

The sample holds many counts of this clonotype. CDR3 coding DNA: TGTGCCTGGAGTGTACAGGGCTCCACCGGGGAGCTGTTTTTT. This sequence encodes CAWSVQGSTGELFF. The genes are TRBV30 and TRBJ2-2; D perhaps matches TRBD1 (6 bases). The CDR3 is made up of 14 amino acids. V was clipped by 0 bases and J by 4 bases, with 9 bases between them. Germline CDR1 GTSNPN, CDR2 SVGIG (reference sequence).

The chain combines TRBV12-3 or TRBV12-4 with TRBJ2-7; no clear D. V lost 6 bases and J lost 3, with 9 bases in between. The CDR3 extends over 12 amino acids. CDR3 sequence reads: CASSQTGYEQYF. The CDR3 DNA reads TGTGCCAGCAGCCAGACTGGCTACGAGCAGTACTTC.